The 16 T cell receptor beta chains presented below share a single source sample, sequenced in a study of T cells after yellow fever vaccination (dated by TCRdb to the late 2010s). What this sample's treatment or condition label stands for: live attenuated yellow fever vaccine strain. The library was generated by 5' RACE. The sequencer was an Illumina NovaSeq 6000. Using fastp trimming at Q25 and MiXCR clonotype assembly, TCRdb reanalyzed the public sequencing data and kept in-frame beta chains. Rows are combined by CDR3 protein, so each entry shows the most common genes and DNA. Within this sample are approximately 330,000 distinct CDR3 sequences, with around 13% of them counted one time only. The top ten hold approximately 3.4% of the sample. The sample here was CD4+ T cells sorted from PBMCs, taken 15 days after the yellow fever booster vaccination. Every receptor here comes from a man between 18 and 29 years old who received the YFV17D yellow fever vaccine.

This chain links TRBV12-3 or TRBV12-4 with TRBJ2-1; D gene unclear. V lost 1 base and J 9 bases, leaving 7 bases between the germline ends. The CDR3 totals 12 residues. The CDR3 sequence is CASSLGGSEQFF. CDR3 nucleotide sequence: TGTGCCAGCAGTTTAGGGGGTAGTGAGCAGTTCTTC.

This clonotype has at least ten counts. This rearrangement joins TRBV7-9 to TRBJ1-4; D unclear. This CDR3 is 10 amino acids long. Trimming left V 5 bases short and J 7 bases short, with 2 bases between. The germline V gene has CDR1 SEHNR and CDR2 FQNEAQ (reference sequence). The CDR3 loop is CASSGEKLFF. DNA of the CDR3: TGTGCCAGCAGCGGTGAAAAACTGTTTTTT.

This clonotype has a handful of counts. V and J are TRBV3-1 and TRBJ1-4, with D unclear. Germline V gives CDR1 LGHDT, CDR2 YNNKEL (reference sequence). This CDR3 spans 12 amino acids. V was cut by 0 bases and J by 14 bases, with 10 bases left in between. The CDR3 DNA is TGTGCCAGCAGCCAAGATGAGTCCTACCTGTTTTTT. Encoded protein: CASSQDESYLFF.

The chain recombines TRBV10-3 with TRBJ1-2, with D possibly TRBD1 on 5 matching bases. Trimming shortened V by 6 bases and J by 8 bases, and 16 bases separated the two germline ends. CDR1 is ENHRY and CDR2 is SYGVKD in the germline V gene. This CDR3 spans 13 amino acids. The CDR3 bases are TGTGCCATCAGGGACATGGTGTACGCGGGCTACACCTTC. It encodes CAIRDMVYAGYTF.

The V and J genes are TRBV9 and TRBJ2-1, with TRBD2 as a possible D gene (6 bases). Germline CDR1 SGDLS, CDR2 YYNGEE. Trimming took 4 bases from V and 9 from J, leaving 14 bases between them. This CDR3 has 13 residues. CDR3 coding DNA: TGTGCCAGCAGCTTAAGACTAGATGTTGAGCAGTTCTTC. Encoded protein: CASSLRLDVEQFF.

V and J are TRBV6-2 or TRBV6-3 and TRBJ2-3, with D perhaps matching TRBD1 or TRBD2 (5 bases each). Germline-derived CDR1 and CDR2 are MNHEY and SVGEGT. The V and J ends lost 5 bases and 8 bases respectively, with 8 bases between them. CDR3 size: 11 residues. The DNA of the CDR3 is TGTGCCAGCAGTGGGACCGGTACGCAGTATTTT. It encodes CASSGTGTQYF.

This clonotype was found a few times. The chain combines TRBV15 with TRBJ2-4; 7 bases align to TRBD2. Germline loops: CDR1 LNHNV, CDR2 YYDKDF (reference sequence). The CDR3 runs to 14 residues. V lost 5 bases to trimming and J lost 5 bases; unmatched junction nucleotides: 6. Here the CDR3 reads CATSVRLAENIQYF. The CDR3 region has the DNA TGTGCCACCAGCGTGCGGCTAGCGGAAAACATTCAGTACTTC.

The chain is built from TRBV13 and TRBJ2-3; 8 positions agree with TRBD1. The V gene's germline CDR1 is PRHDT and CDR2 FYEKMQ (reference sequence). The ends lost 2 bases at V and 2 bases at J; junction bases unmatched: 12. CDR3 length: 18 residues. In DNA form, the CDR3 reads TGTGCCAGCAGCTTACCCCCCTGGCAGGGGGCCTTCACAGATACGCAGTATTTT. Protein sequence: CASSLPPWQGAFTDTQYF.

A few counts support this clonotype. CDR3 in amino acids: CATRQRGSAGYEAFF. The CDR3, as DNA: TGTGCCACCCGGCAGAGGGGCAGCGCGGGATATGAAGCTTTCTTT. The rearrangement uses TRBV7-2 and TRBJ1-1; possibly TRBD1 for D (5 bases). The CDR3 loop spans 15 amino acids. V lost 10 bases and J lost 7, with 25 bases in between. Looked up from germline, CDR1 is SGHTA and CDR2 is FQGNSA.

The V gene is TRBV30, the J gene TRBJ1-1, with unresolved D. The germline CDR1 and CDR2 sequences are GTSNPN and SVGIG (reference sequence). V lost 3 bases and J lost 6, with 11 bases in between. This CDR3 is built from 12 residues. The DNA for the CDR3 is TGTGCCTGGAGGAACTCTGGCCCTGAAGCTTTCTTT. This sequence encodes CAWRNSGPEAFF.

The genes are TRBV11-3 and TRBJ2-7, with no clear D. The CDR3 is made up of 13 amino acids. Germline V lookup: CDR1 SGHNT, CDR2 YENEEA. Deletions cut 5 bases from V and 3 bases from J, with 11 bases between. In nucleotides, the CDR3 is TGTGCCAGCAGCCTCGCCCGGCACTACGAGCAGTACTTC. Amino acid sequence: CASSLARHYEQYF.

The chain couples TRBV13 to TRBJ2-3; 8 nucleotides agree with TRBD1. This CDR3 spans 16 amino acids. CDR1 and CDR2 (germline): PRHDT, FYEKMQ (reference sequence). V gave up 5 bases and J gave up 5 bases; unmatched junction bases: 12. CDR3 nucleotides: TGTGCCAGCAGCCTAAGGGGGCAGGGGGCTAAAGATACGCAGTATTTT. This gives the protein CASSLRGQGAKDTQYF.

This clonotype was recorded a few times. This rearrangement joins TRBV12-5 to TRBJ2-3; 7 nucleotides align to TRBD2. Looked up from germline, CDR1 is LGHNT and CDR2 is FRNRAP. This CDR3 region has 16 residues. The V gene end was trimmed by 7 bases and the J gene end by 1 base; junction bases not matched to a gene: 11. In DNA, the CDR3 is TGTGCTAGTGCTCCGGGACTACGGTCTGGCACAGATACGCAGTATTTT. It yields the protein CASAPGLRSGTDTQYF.

This clonotype has just a few counts. This sequence joins TRBV7-9 and TRBJ2-3; the D is unclear. Trimming left V 5 bases short and J 3 bases short, with 12 bases between. The CDR3 runs 14 residues. Per germline, CDR1 SEHNR and CDR2 FQNEAQ (reference sequence). This CDR3 is CASSPQVPTDTQYF. The CDR3 region has the DNA TGTGCCAGCAGCCCGCAGGTACCGACAGATACGCAGTATTTT.

This clonotype was seen only a few times. V gene TRBV7-2 combines with J gene TRBJ2-2; perhaps TRBD1 as D (6 bases). This CDR3 comprises 13 residues. Germline V gene sequence: CDR1 SGHTA, CDR2 FQGNSA. Trimming removed 6 bases at V and 8 bases at J, with 13 bases between. CDR3 protein: CASRGQDLGELFF. The CDR3 bases are TGTGCCAGCAGGGGACAAGACCTGGGGGAGCTGTTTTTT.

This chain connects TRBV6-4 to TRBJ1-5; 7 positions match TRBD1. The germline V gene has CDR1 MRHNA and CDR2 SNTAGT. The CDR3 runs to 15 residues. V lost 3 bases to trimming and J lost 4 bases; unmatched junction nucleotides: 6. Here the CDR3 reads CASSEGQRCNQPQHF. The CDR3, as DNA: TGTGCCAGCAGTGAGGGACAGAGATGTAATCAGCCCCAGCATTTT.